A selection of T cell receptor beta chains follows, all from one sample in a study of cytomegalovirus exposure and HLA in healthy donors. Assay used: immunoSEQ multiplex PCR; TCRdb lists only in-frame clones, some missing. The repertoire holds 220,000 or so clones, 75% to 90% seen once, with 2.7% in the top ten. The sequencing input was PBMCs. The receptors come from a woman aged 35 to 49 in good health and CMV-seronegative. The CDR3 runs from the conserved cysteine through the conserved F or W. The order of the fields is clone size, J gene, CDR3 length, D gene, V gene, CDR3 DNA, CDR3 protein. The D gene is left open where the match is weak. Where a row states a size, it is once, few, many or the class of an expanded clone; other rows omit it.

>.|TRBJ2-7|18|TRBD1|TRBV5-1
TGCGCCAGCAGGGGTCCGGGACAGGGCCGATCCTCCCCCTACGAGCAGTACTTC
CASRGPGQGRSSPYEQYF
>.|TRBJ2-5|13|.|TRBV7-8
TGTGCCAGCAGCTTAGATTACACAGAGACCCAGTACTTC
CASSLDYTETQYF
>.|TRBJ1-5|14|.|TRBV4-1
TGCGCCAGCAGCTCGACAGATAGCAATCAGCCCCAGCATTTT
CASSSTDSNQPQHF
>.|TRBJ2-1|14|TRBD2|TRBV27
TGTGCCAGCAGTTTGAGTCAATTAGCGGGAGAGCAGTTCTTC
CASSLSQLAGEQFF
>.|TRBJ1-5|15|TRBD1|TRBV27
TGTGCCAGCAGTTTGGGGACAGGGACCGATCAGCCCCAGCATTTT
CASSLGTGTDQPQHF
>once|TRBJ1-1|13|TRBD1|TRBV7-3
TGTGCCAGCAGCGAACAGGGGGACACTGAAGCTTTCTTT
CASSEQGDTEAFF
>.|TRBJ1-2|14|TRBD1|TRBV11-2
TGTGCCAGCAGCCCCGGGACAGCTAACTATGGCTACACCTTC
CASSPGTANYGYTF
>few|TRBJ2-3|15|TRBD2|TRBV4-1
TGCGCCAGCAGCCAAGGGAATAGCGGGAGTGATACGCAGTATTTT
CASSQGNSGSDTQYF
>.|TRBJ1-4|17|TRBD1|TRBV14
TGTGCCAGCAGCCCCCGGGACAGGGGATTTGCTAATGAAAAACTGTTTTTT
CASSPRDRGFANEKLFF
>.|TRBJ2-3|12|.|TRBV19
TGTGCCAGTAGCCGGAGGGTGGATACGCAGTATTTT
CASSRRVDTQYF
>.|TRBJ1-1|16|.|TRBV28
TGTGCCAGCAGTTTCGCGGGTAAGGGGGTGACCACTGAAGCTTTCTTT
CASSFAGKGVTTEAFF
>.|TRBJ2-1|15|.|TRBV7-9
TGTGCCAGCAGCGAGAGGGCTTCCTCCTACAATGAGCAGTTCTTC
CASSERASSYNEQFF
>.|TRBJ2-1|17|.|TRBV12-5
TGTGCTAGTGGTTTGGGAGGGACTTCGAGCTCCTACAATGAGCAGTTCTTC
CASGLGGTSSSYNEQFF
>.|TRBJ2-7|14|TRBD1|TRBV10-1
TGCGCCAGCAGTGAGTCGACAGGGGGCTACGAGCAGTACTTC
CASSESTGGYEQYF
>.|TRBJ1-2|13|TRBD1|TRBV10-3
TGTGCCATCAGTGGGACAGGGAACTATGGCTACACCTTC
CAISGTGNYGYTF
>.|TRBJ1-5|16|.|TRBV23-1
TGCGCCAGCAGTCAATCCGACAGCTTTCTTAATCAGCCCCAGCATTTT
CASSQSDSFLNQPQHF
>once|TRBJ2-5|16|TRBD1|TRBV7-9
TGTGCCAGCAGCGCCGGACAGGGGGCGGTGGGAGAGACCCAGTACTTC
CASSAGQGAVGETQYF
>.|TRBJ2-7|15|TRBD2|TRBV18
TGTGCCAGCTCACCCCCGGGACTAGCGGCGCTCGAGCAGTACTTC
CASSPPGLAALEQYF
>.|TRBJ1-6|14|.|TRBV10-3
TGTGCCATCAGTGAGTTTGACAGCAAAGCACCCCTCCACTTT
CAISEFDSKAPLHF
>.|TRBJ1-4|15|TRBD1|TRBV7-8
TGTGCCAGCAGCTTTGGACAGGGTTGGGATGAAAAACTGTTTTTT
CASSFGQGWDEKLFF